Presented here are 12 T cell receptor beta chains from one specimen sequenced in a study of shared clonotypes between healthy human individuals. Sequenced by immunoSEQ multiplex PCR; TCRdb stores in-frame clones only, minus some. The repertoire includes about a million clones, approximately 70% of them detected once, and approximately 1.5% sits in the top ten. Material for sequencing was memory CD4+ T cells sorted from blood. Subset described: CD45RA-negative fraction. The receptors here all came from a man in his late teens or twenties in good health.

The V gene is TRBV5-6, the J gene TRBJ1-1; D perhaps matches TRBD1 (5 bases). CDR3 length equals 16 residues. V gave up 6 bases and J gave up 2 bases, with 20 bases separating them. Germline CDR1 reads SGHDT; CDR2 reads YYEEEE. The CDR3 region has the DNA TGTGCCAGCATCCGGCGTAAGACAGCAGGAAACACTGAAGCTTTCTTT. This encodes CASIRRKTAGNTEAFF.

V and J are TRBV5-1 and TRBJ2-1, with TRBD2 matching over 10 bases. The CDR3 extends over 17 amino acids. V gave up 1 base and J gave up 1 base; unmatched junction bases: 5. Germline V lookup: CDR1 SGHRS, CDR2 YFSETQ. The CDR3 coding sequence is TGCGCCAGCAGCTTGATGGTAGCGGGGGGTTCCTACAATGAGCAGTTCTTC. This translates into CASSLMVAGGSYNEQFF.

As regards this clone: Distinct nucleotide sequences in the sample also encode this CDR3. V and J are TRBV18 and TRBJ2-3; tentatively, D is TRBD2 (7 bases). This CDR3 region has 13 residues. Germline V CDR1 and CDR2: KGHSH, LQKENI. V was trimmed by 6 bases and J by 4 bases, leaving 11 bases between them. The CDR3 loop reads CASSPGGADTQYF. As DNA, the CDR3 is TGTGCCAGCTCCCCGGGGGGCGCAGATACGCAGTATTTT.

The chain recombines TRBV5-1 with TRBJ2-2, with 7 bases lining up with TRBD1. Germline CDR1 is SGHRS and CDR2 is YFSETQ. Trimming at V came to 4 bases and at J to 5 bases, leaving 8 bases not matched to a gene. The CDR3 has 15 residues. CDR3 sequence reads: CASSDRQGGTGELFF. For the CDR3, the DNA is TGCGCCAGCAGCGATAGACAGGGTGGTACCGGGGAGCTGTTTTTT. The complete variable domain, with remaining parts taken from reference TRBV5-1 and TRBJ2-2, reads KAGVTQTPRYLIKTRGQQVTLSCSPISGHRSVSWYQQTPGQGLQFLFEYFSETQRNKGNFPGRFSGRQFSNSRSEMNVSTLELGDSALYLCASSDRQGGTGELFFGEGSRLTVL.

This sequence joins TRBV6-6 and TRBJ2-7; no clear D. The CDR3 length is 15 residues. With 0 bases removed from V and 3 bases from J, the gap between germline ends came to 12 bases. The germline V gene has CDR1 MNHNY and CDR2 SVGAGI (reference sequence). The CDR3 DNA reads as TGTGCCAGCAGTTACTCGTCTGGTGTAAACTACGAGCAGTACTTC. Translation gives CASSYSSGVNYEQYF.

This clone was seen once. The chain links TRBV6-6 to TRBJ2-2; D is possibly TRBD1 (6 bases). Trimming removed 1 base at V and 3 bases at J, with 9 bases between. The CDR3 is 15 amino acids. In germline, CDR1 is MNHNY, CDR2 SVGAGI (reference sequence). The CDR3 coding sequence is TGTGCCAGCAGTTACTGGGACACCTACACCGGGGAGCTGTTTTTT. Protein: CASSYWDTYTGELFF.

This CDR3 is CASSFLRQGGYNEQFF. The DNA for the CDR3 is TGTGCCAGCAGCTTTTTACGTCAGGGTGGCTACAATGAGCAGTTCTTC. The rearrangement links TRBV7-2 to TRBJ2-1; the D gene is possibly TRBD1 (5 bases). V was cut by 3 bases and J by 3 bases, with 15 bases left in between. CDR1 is SGHTA, CDR2 FQGNSA, per germline. The CDR3 sequence is 16 residues long.

A word on this clone: Different DNA sequences within this sample yield the same CDR3. The genes are TRBV7-2 and TRBJ2-3; possibly TRBD2 for D (6 bases). Per the germline V gene, CDR1 is SGHTA and CDR2 is FQGNSA. V shed 3 bases and J shed 0 bases, with 7 bases lying between them. The CDR3 spans 14 residues. CDR3 DNA sequence: TGTGCCAGCAGCTTTAGCGGTAGCACAGATACGCAGTATTTT. Protein: CASSFSGSTDTQYF.

The CDR3, as DNA: TGTGCCAGCAGCTTTTTGCGACCAGGGGCCGGGGAGCTGTTTTTT. This sequence encodes CASSFLRPGAGELFF. The V call is TRBV11-2, the J call TRBJ2-2, with TRBD1 as a possible D gene (6 bases). CDR1 and CDR2 from the germline V gene are SGHAT and FQNNGV. The CDR3 has 15 residues. The germline V and J ends were trimmed by 3 bases and 6 bases, with 14 bases remaining between them.

This clone was detected a few times. This chain links TRBV10-3 with TRBJ1-1; possibly TRBD1 for D (6 bases). Per germline, CDR1 ENHRY and CDR2 SYGVKD. The CDR3 sequence is 14 residues long. Trimming left V 4 bases short and J 3 bases short, with 12 bases between. CDR3 in DNA: TGTGCCATCAGTGGTGGACAGTTGTACACTGAAGCTTTCTTT. Its protein is CAISGGQLYTEAFF.

The genes are TRBV4-1 and TRBJ1-5; D unresolved. CDR1 MGHRA and CDR2 YSYEKL come from the germline V gene. V lost 1 base to trimming and J lost 4 bases, with 11 bases between them. This CDR3 contains 15 residues. The CDR3 sequence: CASSQGQTGNQPQHF. The DNA of the CDR3 is TGCGCCAGCAGCCAAGGCCAGACGGGGAATCAGCCCCAGCATTTT.

The J gene is TRBJ2-6, the V gene TRBV6-6; TRBD2 might be the D (7 bases). The CDR3 runs to 14 residues. Germline V gene lookup returns CDR1 MNHNY and CDR2 SVGAGI (reference sequence). V gave up 4 bases and J gave up 4 bases, with 8 bases separating them. The DNA of the CDR3 is TGTGCCAGCAGTTCGGGGGGCGGGGCCAACGTCCTGACTTTC. Its protein is CASSSGGGANVLTF.